Following are 20 T cell receptor beta chains from one sample sequenced in a study of OX40 agonist ivuxolimab in advanced cancers. Produced via immunoSEQ multiplex PCR; TCRdb's table is partial and in-frame only. The sample has tens of thousands of clones; 75% to 90% are singletons. The specimen was CD4+ or CD8+ T cells sorted from blood, collected in a trial of the OX40 agonist ivuxolimab. Receptors originate from an adult with an advanced solid tumor such as melanoma, head and neck, liver or kidney cancer.

The chain joins TRBV5-5 to TRBJ1-2; a possible D gene is TRBD1 (5 bases). The CDR3 spans 17 residues. V was pared by 1 base and J by 3 bases, with 19 bases between. Germline assignment: CDR1 SGHKS and CDR2 YYEKEE (reference sequence). DNA for the CDR3: TGTGCCAGCAGCTTGAGGTGGGTCCCGACAGACGACTATGGCTACACCTTC. As protein: CASSLRWVPTDDYGYTF.

V gene TRBV5-4 combines with J gene TRBJ2-7; perhaps TRBD1 as D (6 bases). CDR3 length: 15 amino acids. CDR1 and CDR2 from the germline V gene are SGHNT and YYREEE (reference sequence). Trimming stripped 4 bases from V and 5 bases from J, with 19 bases between. The CDR3 nucleotides read TGTGCCAGCAGCGTCGGGACAACCTTTCCCGACGAGCAGTACTTC. Its translation is CASSVGTTFPDEQYF.

The gene calls are TRBV29-1 and TRBJ2-5; D is unclear. The CDR3 contains 11 residues. V shed 7 bases and J shed 1 base, with 7 bases lying between them. Germline CDR1 and CDR2: SQVTM and ANQGSEA. The CDR3 reads CSARLQETQYF. CDR3 sequence (DNA): TGCAGCGCCAGACTCCAAGAGACCCAGTACTTC.

This clone ranks as medium-sized. The chain is built from TRBV19 and TRBJ2-7; D might be TRBD1 (5 bases). The CDR3 consists of 14 residues. The germline V gene encodes CDR1 LNHDA and CDR2 SQIVND (reference sequence). Trimming cost V 0 bases and J 7 bases, with 13 bases left between them. The CDR3 region has the DNA TGTGCCAGTAGTATAGACTTCAGGGTTGGTGAGCAGTACTTC. Encoded protein: CASSIDFRVGEQYF.

The chain combines TRBV11-2 with TRBJ1-4; D might be TRBD1 (6 bases). This CDR3 has 14 amino acids. The germline V and J ends were trimmed by 7 bases and 4 bases, with 13 bases remaining between them. Germline loops: CDR1 SGHAT, CDR2 FQNNGV. The CDR3 spells CASTRTADNEKLFF. CDR3 DNA: TGTGCCAGCACCAGGACAGCAGATAATGAAAAACTGTTTTTT.

This sequence joins TRBV28 and TRBJ2-7; TRBD1 matches 10 bases. Germline values: CDR1 MDHEN, CDR2 SYDVKM. V was clipped by 5 bases and J by 1 base; unmatched bases: 8. The CDR3 is 16 residues long. The CDR3 is CASSLPPGQGSYEQYF. The DNA of the CDR3 is TGTGCCAGCAGTCTCCCCCCGGGACAGGGGTCCTACGAGCAGTACTTC.

This chain uses TRBV21-1 with TRBJ2-3; whether TRBD2, the table's D call, matches the DNA was not checked. TRBV21-1 is tagged as a pseudogene. This CDR3 has 14 residues. The CDR3 here is CASSKSPPTDTQYF. CDR3 sequence (DNA): TGTGCCAGCAGCAAATCCCCCCCGACAGATACGCAGTATTTT.

V usage is TRBV7-2 and J usage is TRBJ2-7; 8 bases fit TRBD1. Germline trimming cut 1 base from V and 3 bases from J; bases unmatched to any gene: 5. This CDR3 contains 15 residues. Germline CDR1 reads SGHTA; CDR2 reads FQGNSA. CDR3 nucleotides: TGTGCCAGCAGCTTAGGTCAGGACAGGGTCTACGAGCAGTACTTC. Translation: CASSLGQDRVYEQYF.

The genes are TRBV5-4 and TRBJ2-3, with TRBD2 identical over 9 bases. V lost 6 bases and J lost 4; bases outside the gene matches: 12. CDR1 SGHNT and CDR2 YYREEE come from the germline V gene (reference sequence). The CDR3 has 16 residues. For the CDR3, the DNA is TGTGCCAGCACCCGATCAGCGGGAGGTGGGGCAGATACGCAGTATTTT. Protein: CASTRSAGGGADTQYF.

The chain recombines TRBV5-1 with TRBJ2-3; D ambiguous. The CDR3 is made up of 15 amino acids. Germline-derived CDR1 and CDR2 are SGHRS and YFSETQ. V dropped 0 bases and J dropped 0 bases, with 8 bases sitting between them. CDR3 protein: CASSLAGTSTDTQYF. As DNA, the CDR3 is TGCGCCAGCAGCTTGGCAGGTACTAGCACAGATACGCAGTATTTT.

The chain has TRBV14 and TRBJ2-3; 12 bases map to TRBD2. Per the germline V gene, CDR1 is SGHDN and CDR2 is FVKESK. J was trimmed by 0 bases and V by 4 bases; bases with no gene match: 5. The CDR3 spans 17 residues. The CDR3 sequence: CASSPLAGGPSTDTQYF. CDR3 nucleotides: TGTGCCAGCAGCCCCCTAGCGGGAGGGCCGAGCACAGATACGCAGTATTTT.

The chain has TRBV6-5 and TRBJ2-7; 7 bases are a match to TRBD1. CDR3 length: 14 residues. Trimming removed 4 bases from V and 2 bases from J; junction bases left unmatched: 5. CDR1 is MNHEY, CDR2 SVGAGI, per germline. This CDR3 reads CASSSYTGAYEQYF. CDR3 coding DNA: TGTGCCAGCAGTTCATATACAGGGGCCTACGAGCAGTACTTC.

V is TRBV18 and J is TRBJ2-5; the D is unclear. The CDR3 runs to 12 residues. CDR1 is KGHSH, CDR2 LQKENI, per germline. The V end was cut by 5 bases, the J end by 0 bases, with 4 bases between. The CDR3 nucleotides are TGTGCCAGCTCAACTAACCAAGAGACCCAGTACTTC. It translates to CASSTNQETQYF.

V gene TRBV6-5 combines with J gene TRBJ1-6, with unresolved D. This CDR3 has 13 amino acids. Germline V gives CDR1 MNHEY, CDR2 SVGAGI. Trimming cost V 0 bases and J 9 bases, with 6 bases left between them. In DNA form, the CDR3 reads TGTGCCAGCAGTTACTCGAAAAGTTCACCCCTCCACTTT. Amino acid sequence: CASSYSKSSPLHF.

This chain uses TRBV7-9 with TRBJ2-3, with D hard to call. The CDR3 sequence is 14 residues long. The V end lost 9 bases, the J end lost 1 base, and 14 bases lay between the germline ends. The germline CDR1 and CDR2 sequences are SEHNR and FQNEAQ (reference sequence). This chain's CDR3 is CASDRPQGTDTQYF. Written as DNA, the CDR3 is TGTGCCAGTGACCGTCCCCAGGGCACAGATACGCAGTATTTT.

This clone was seen a few times. This sequence joins TRBV29-1 and TRBJ2-7; D is ambiguous. The CDR3 has 11 amino acids. Germline assignment: CDR1 SQVTM and CDR2 ANQGSEA. Trimming pared 6 bases from V and 0 bases from J, leaving 6 bases between. CDR3 protein: CSVAYSYEQYF. The CDR3 bases are TGCAGCGTCGCTTACTCCTACGAGCAGTACTTC.

The chain carries TRBV27 and TRBJ2-1; TRBD2 is a possible D gene (6 bases). V dropped 5 bases and J dropped 9 bases, with 26 bases sitting between them. The CDR3 spans 17 residues. From germline, CDR1 is MNHEY and CDR2 SMNVEV (reference sequence). The CDR3 spells CASSPLLSGGLVGEQFF. The CDR3 DNA reads as TGTGCCAGCAGTCCCCTTCTTAGCGGTGGATTGGTAGGTGAGCAGTTCTTC.

This clone has only a few counts. This chain links TRBV30 with TRBJ1-5; D gene unclear. From germline, CDR1 is GTSNPN and CDR2 SVGIG (reference sequence). V lost 0 bases and J lost 6, with 6 bases in between. The CDR3 extends over 12 amino acids. CDR3 in DNA: TGTGCCTGGAGTGTACGGGGTCAGCCCCAGCATTTT. Protein product: CAWSVRGQPQHF.

The V and J genes are TRBV5-4 and TRBJ2-2, with D possibly TRBD2 on 6 matching bases. This CDR3 has 15 amino acids. V shed 1 base and J shed 5 bases, with 12 bases lying between them. Germline-derived CDR1 and CDR2 are SGHNT and YYREEE (reference sequence). The DNA of the CDR3 is TGTGCCAGCAGCTTGAACGGGAGAGAAACCGGGGAGCTGTTTTTT. It translates to CASSLNGRETGELFF.

This clone is a singleton in its sample. The rearrangement joins TRBV5-1 to TRBJ2-2; 7 nucleotides align to TRBD1. V shed 7 bases and J 0 bases; nucleotides not matched to a gene: 3. The CDR3 is 14 residues long. From germline, CDR1 is SGHRS and CDR2 YFSETQ. CDR3 nucleotides: TGCGCCAGCCTTGACAGGGCGAACACCGGGGAGCTGTTTTTT. It specifies CASLDRANTGELFF.